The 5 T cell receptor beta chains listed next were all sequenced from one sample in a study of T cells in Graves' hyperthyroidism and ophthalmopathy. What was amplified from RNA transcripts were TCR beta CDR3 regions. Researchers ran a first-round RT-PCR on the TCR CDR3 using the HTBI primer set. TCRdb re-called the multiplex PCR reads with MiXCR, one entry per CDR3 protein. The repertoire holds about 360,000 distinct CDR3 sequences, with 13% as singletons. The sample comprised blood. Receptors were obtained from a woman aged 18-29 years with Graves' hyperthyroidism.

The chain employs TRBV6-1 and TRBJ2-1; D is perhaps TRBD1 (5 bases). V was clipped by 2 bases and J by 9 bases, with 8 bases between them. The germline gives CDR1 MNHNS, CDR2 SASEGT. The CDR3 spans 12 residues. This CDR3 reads CASSELDSEQFF. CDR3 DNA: TGTGCCAGCAGTGAACTAGACAGTGAGCAGTTCTTC.

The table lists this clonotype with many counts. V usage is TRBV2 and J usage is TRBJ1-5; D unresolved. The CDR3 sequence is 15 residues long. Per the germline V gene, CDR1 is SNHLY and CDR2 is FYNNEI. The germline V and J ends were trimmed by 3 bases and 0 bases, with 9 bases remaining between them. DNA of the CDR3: TGTGCCAGCAGTGAGGGTCGGATTAGCAATCAGCCCCAGCATTTT. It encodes CASSEGRISNQPQHF.

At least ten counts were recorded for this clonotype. Written as DNA, the CDR3 is TGCAGTCCCAGACTAGCTTCCTACGAGCAGTACTTC. This translates into CSPRLASYEQYF. The chain employs TRBV20-1 and TRBJ2-7; the match to TRBD2 covers 7 bases. V lost 8 bases and J lost 1; bases outside the gene matches: 5. Germline V gene data show CDR1 as DFQATT and CDR2 as SNEGSKA (reference sequence). CDR3 size: 12 residues.

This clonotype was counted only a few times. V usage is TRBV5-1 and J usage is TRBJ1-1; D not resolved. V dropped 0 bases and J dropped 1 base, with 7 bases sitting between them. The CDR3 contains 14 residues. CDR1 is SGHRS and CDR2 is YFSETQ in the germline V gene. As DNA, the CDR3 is TGCGCCAGCAGCTTGGCGGATGGGAACACTGAAGCTTTCTTT. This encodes CASSLADGNTEAFF.

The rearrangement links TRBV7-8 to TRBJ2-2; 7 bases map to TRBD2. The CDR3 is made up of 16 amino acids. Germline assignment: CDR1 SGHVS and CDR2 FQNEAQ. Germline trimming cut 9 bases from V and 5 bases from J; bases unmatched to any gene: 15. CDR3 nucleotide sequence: TGTGCCAGTACCCGGCCGGGGCTAGCGGCGACCGGGGAGCTGTTTTTT. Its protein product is CASTRPGLAATGELFF. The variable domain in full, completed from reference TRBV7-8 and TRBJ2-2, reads GAGVSQSPRYKVAKRGQDVALRCDPISGHVSLFWYQQALGQGPEFLTYFQNEAQLDKSGLPSDRFFAERPEGSVSTLKIQRTQQEDSAVYLCASTRPGLAATGELFFGEGSRLTVL.